Presented here are 28 T cell receptor beta chains from one specimen sequenced in a study of cytomegalovirus exposure and HLA in healthy donors. The PCR made use of 60 Vbeta and 13 Jbeta primers. Clones were read by immunoSEQ multiplex PCR, and TCRdb kept only the in-frame ones, dropping some. The table lists around 90,000 clones, around four fifths of them singletons. Sequenced: PBMCs. The receptors stem from a man aged 25 to 40 in good health and CMV-seronegative.

V gene TRBV28 combines with J gene TRBJ1-1; 12 bases are a match to TRBD1. V lost 5 bases and J lost 5; bases outside the gene matches: 3. The length of the CDR3 is 14 residues. Germline V lookup: CDR1 MDHEN, CDR2 SYDVKM. The CDR3 here is CASSKGQGATEAFF. CDR3 DNA sequence: TGTGCCAGCAGTAAGGGACAGGGGGCTACTGAAGCTTTCTTT.

This chain links TRBV28 with TRBJ1-2; D not certain. The CDR3 consists of 14 residues. Per germline, CDR1 MDHEN and CDR2 SYDVKM. Deletions cut 3 bases from V and 6 bases from J, with 14 bases between. This CDR3 reads CASSLEGSPNGYTF. The CDR3 region has the DNA TGTGCCAGCAGTTTGGAGGGCTCCCCGAATGGCTACACCTTC.

The V gene is TRBV6-1, the J gene TRBJ2-5, with D perhaps matching TRBD1 (6 bases). This CDR3 contains 13 residues. The ends were cut back, 6 bases at V and 5 bases at J, with 13 bases in the middle. From germline, CDR1 is MNHNS and CDR2 SASEGT. In nucleotides, the CDR3 is TGTGCCAGCAGAGCGAGGGGGATTGAGACCCAGTACTTC. It specifies CASRARGIETQYF.

The sample holds one count of this clone. V gene TRBV27 combines with J gene TRBJ1-2, with 7 bases identical to TRBD1. CDR3 length: 14 amino acids. Germline V lookup: CDR1 MNHEY, CDR2 SMNVEV (reference sequence). Trimming cost V 2 bases and J 4 bases; bases outside gene matches: 4. The DNA for the CDR3 is TGTGCCAGCAGTTTAACACAGGGGTTCTATGGCTACACCTTC. This encodes CASSLTQGFYGYTF.

The chain couples TRBV2 to TRBJ2-2; TRBD2 is a possible D gene (6 bases). Germline values: CDR1 SNHLY, CDR2 FYNNEI. Trimming shortened V by 6 bases and J by 2 bases, and 16 bases separated the two germline ends. The CDR3 extends over 16 amino acids. CDR3 loop: CASRTLGGRNTGELFF. For the CDR3, the DNA is TGTGCCAGCAGAACCCTTGGGGGGAGAAACACCGGGGAGCTGTTTTTT.

V usage is TRBV28 and J usage is TRBJ1-1; D is undetermined. This CDR3 is 15 amino acids long. With 5 bases removed from V and 3 bases from J, the gap between germline ends came to 16 bases. From germline, CDR1 is MDHEN and CDR2 SYDVKM. The CDR3 reads CASSPLRVRDTEAFF. CDR3 sequence (DNA): TGTGCCAGCAGTCCCCTGAGGGTTAGGGACACTGAAGCTTTCTTT.

Written as DNA, the CDR3 is TGTGCCAGCAGCTTAGAAACAGCCCCGAGCAATCAGCCCCAGCATTTT. The encoded protein is CASSLETAPSNQPQHF. V and J are TRBV7-8 and TRBJ1-5, with no clear D. Germline assignment: CDR1 SGHVS and CDR2 FQNEAQ. Trimming took 1 base from V and 1 from J, leaving 11 bases between them. The CDR3 has 16 residues. Full variable domain (remainder filled in from reference TRBV7-8 and TRBJ1-5): GAGVSQSPRYKVAKRGQDVALRCDPISGHVSLFWYQQALGQGPEFLTYFQNEAQLDKSGLPSDRFFAERPEGSVSTLKIQRTQQEDSAVYLCASSLETAPSNQPQHFGDGTRLSIL.

This rearrangement joins TRBV29-1 to TRBJ2-1; 13 bases map to TRBD2. Losses at the gene ends were 4 bases for V and 5 bases for J; bases not matched to a gene: 14. Germline CDR1 SQVTM, CDR2 ANQGSEA. This CDR3 region has 18 residues. CDR3 in amino acids: CSVVTAAGLAGENNEQFF. CDR3 bases: TGCAGCGTTGTTACTGCCGCCGGACTAGCGGGGGAGAACAATGAGCAGTTCTTC.

This sequence joins TRBV11-1 and TRBJ1-1; a weak D match, TRBD1 (5 bases). Germline V gene sequence: CDR1 SGHAT, CDR2 FQDESV (reference sequence). The CDR3 runs to 14 residues. V was trimmed by 5 bases and J by 10 bases, leaving 20 bases between them. The CDR3 reads CASSTSRGTERAFF. CDR3 sequence (DNA): TGTGCCAGCAGCACCTCACGGGGGACCGAACGAGCTTTCTTT.

This chain links TRBV2 with TRBJ2-2; TRBD2 agrees at 10 bases. Trimming took 5 bases from V and 7 from J; bases not matched to a gene: 7. Germline V gene data show CDR1 as SNHLY and CDR2 as FYNNEI. This CDR3 contains 15 residues. The CDR3 sequence is CASSLTGTSVGELFF. Written as DNA, the CDR3 is TGTGCCAGCAGTCTCACCGGGACTAGCGTCGGGGAGCTGTTTTTT.

The rearrangement links TRBV7-6 to TRBJ1-6, with D possibly being TRBD1 (6 bases). This CDR3 is 16 amino acids long. Trimming left V 1 base short and J 12 bases short, with 19 bases between. Germline V lookup: CDR1 SGHVS, CDR2 FNYEAQ. The CDR3 region is CASSLVGPQGGEPLHF. The CDR3 region has the DNA TGTGCCAGCAGCTTAGTGGGACCACAGGGCGGAGAACCCCTCCACTTT.

Written as DNA, the CDR3 is TGCGCCAGCAGCCAAGAGGGGGCCCAGTGGGGCTACACCTTC. This codes for CASSQEGAQWGYTF. The chain combines TRBV4-1 with TRBJ1-2; maybe TRBD1 (6 bases). The CDR3 consists of 14 residues. Trimming pared 0 bases from V and 8 bases from J, leaving 13 bases between. CDR1 is MGHRA and CDR2 is YSYEKL in the germline V gene.

The V and J genes are TRBV29-1 and TRBJ1-2; TRBD1 matches 8 bases. V lost 4 bases, J lost 2 bases, and 3 bases stayed unmatched. The CDR3 loop spans 13 amino acids. The germline CDR1 and CDR2 sequences are SQVTM and ANQGSEA. The DNA for the CDR3 is TGCAGCGTTGGGACAGGGTTAAACTATGGCTACACCTTC. It codes for CSVGTGLNYGYTF.

The J gene is TRBJ2-1, the V gene TRBV7-6, with TRBD2 matching 11 bases. The CDR3 sequence is 15 residues long. Germline CDR1 SGHVS, CDR2 FNYEAQ. V trimming: 5 bases; J trimming: 5 bases; junction bases outside the gene matches: 5. The CDR3 is CASSASGGTDNEQFF. CDR3 in DNA: TGTGCCAGCAGCGCTAGCGGGGGGACCGACAATGAGCAGTTCTTC.

This clone appeared a single time. The genes are TRBV11-2 and TRBJ2-1, with 8 bases lining up with TRBD1. Trimming took 5 bases from V and 7 from J; bases not matched to a gene: 4. The CDR3 length is 13 residues. Germline V gene sequence: CDR1 SGHAT, CDR2 FQNNGV. The CDR3 bases are TGTGCCAGCAGCAAGGACAGGGCGAATGAGCAGTTCTTC. Protein sequence: CASSKDRANEQFF.

This chain joins TRBV10-2 and TRBJ1-2; D uncertain. The germline V gene has CDR1 WSHSY and CDR2 SAAADI. Between the trimmed V and J ends, which lost 4 bases and 2 bases, there was a span of 8 bases. The CDR3 runs 13 residues. The CDR3 DNA reads as TGCGCCAGCAGTGTGGCGGGGAACTATGGCTACACCTTC. Amino acid sequence: CASSVAGNYGYTF.

V is TRBV9 and J is TRBJ1-2; D might be TRBD1 (5 bases). CDR1 SGDLS and CDR2 YYNGEE come from the germline V gene. Trimming left V 3 bases short and J 0 bases short, with 15 bases between. This CDR3 region has 16 residues. CDR3 loop: CASSETPTVSNYGYTF. CDR3 in DNA: TGTGCCAGCAGCGAGACTCCGACAGTTTCTAACTATGGCTACACCTTC.

The genes are TRBV10-2 and TRBJ1-5; tentative D call: TRBD1 (6 bases). The V end lost 3 bases, the J end lost 6 bases, and 12 bases lay between the germline ends. The CDR3 extends over 14 amino acids. From germline, CDR1 is WSHSY and CDR2 SAAADI. The CDR3 DNA follows: TGCGCCAGCAGTGATGAGCAGGGGAGTCAGCCCCAGCATTTT. Amino acid sequence: CASSDEQGSQPQHF.

V and J are TRBV5-6 and TRBJ1-6; tentative D call: TRBD1 (5 bases). With 0 bases removed from V and 7 bases from J, the gap between germline ends came to 11 bases. CDR3 length: 15 residues. In germline, CDR1 is SGHDT, CDR2 YYEEEE. CDR3 in amino acids: CASSLGQGSNSPLHF. The CDR3 nucleotides read TGTGCCAGCAGCTTGGGTCAGGGTAGCAATTCACCCCTCCACTTT.

The chain couples TRBV14 to TRBJ1-2; 7 bases map to TRBD1. The CDR3 has 17 residues. The trim removed 0 bases at V and 7 bases at J, leaving 14 bases unmatched. Per the germline V gene, CDR1 is SGHDN and CDR2 is FVKESK. The CDR3 nucleotides read TGTGCCAGCAGCCAAGACATGTTCGGGACAGTGTTGAGTGGCTACACCTTC. Its protein product is CASSQDMFGTVLSGYTF.

This chain uses TRBV6-5 with TRBJ2-3; 7 bases are a match to TRBD2. The CDR3 covers 14 residues. Trimming at V came to 10 bases and at J to 2 bases, leaving 9 bases not matched to a gene. Per the germline V gene, CDR1 is MNHEY and CDR2 is SVGAGI. CDR3 amino acids: CATTPGGLTDTQYF. The CDR3, as DNA: TGTGCCACTACCCCGGGGGGACTCACAGATACGCAGTATTTT.

The rearrangement links TRBV4-3 to TRBJ1-4; D unresolved. The CDR3 runs 15 residues. Per the germline V gene, CDR1 is LGHNA and CDR2 is YSLEER. Trimming took off 0 bases at V and 4 bases at J, with 9 bases between the two ends. The CDR3 region is CASSQELRSNEKLFF. The CDR3 coding sequence is TGCGCCAGCAGCCAAGAGTTACGGAGTAATGAAAAACTGTTTTTT.

In its sample, this clone was seen once. The chain couples TRBV25-1 to TRBJ2-3; D is undetermined. This CDR3 comprises 15 residues. V gave up 1 base and J gave up 0 bases, with 8 bases separating them. Germline V gives CDR1 MGHDK, CDR2 SYGVNS. This chain's CDR3 is CASSESETSTDTQYF. The CDR3 coding sequence is TGTGCCAGCAGTGAATCCGAGACTAGCACAGATACGCAGTATTTT.

This clone was observed once. The gene calls are TRBV5-4 and TRBJ1-1; D gene unclear. Germline lookup yields CDR1 SGHNT and CDR2 YYREEE (reference sequence). V shed 4 bases and J shed 4 bases, with 17 bases lying between them. This CDR3 has 15 residues. CDR3 bases: TGTGCCAGCAGCACTAGGACCGACGGTCCCACTGAAGCTTTCTTT. Protein sequence: CASSTRTDGPTEAFF.

The chain recombines TRBV5-4 with TRBJ2-1, with a tentative D call TRBD2 (6 bases). CDR3 length: 15 amino acids. The germline V and J ends were trimmed by 2 bases and 6 bases, with 15 bases remaining between them. Germline V gives CDR1 SGHNT, CDR2 YYREEE (reference sequence). Here the CDR3 reads CASSLAPLGGNEQFF. DNA of the CDR3: TGTGCCAGCAGCTTAGCCCCCCTCGGGGGCAATGAGCAGTTCTTC.

Only a few counts were recorded for this clone. The chain carries TRBV28 and TRBJ1-4; 7 bases are shared with TRBD1. This CDR3 is built from 14 residues. Germline V gives CDR1 MDHEN, CDR2 SYDVKM. The V segment lost 5 bases and the J segment 8 bases; nucleotides outside the gene matches: 8. CDR3 in amino acids: CASSQTGRVEKLFF. As DNA, the CDR3 is TGTGCCAGCAGTCAGACAGGGCGGGTGGAAAAACTGTTTTTT.

The CDR3 DNA is TGTGCCAGCAGCTGGGGACAGGGAGGCGGCTACACCTTC. Translation: CASSWGQGGGYTF. The chain combines TRBV7-9 with TRBJ1-2; 9 nucleotides agree with TRBD1. Germline CDR1 is SEHNR and CDR2 is FQNEAQ (reference sequence). Losses at the gene ends were 4 bases for V and 8 bases for J; bases not matched to a gene: 5. The CDR3 spans 13 residues.

The table lists this clone with a count of one. The J gene is TRBJ1-1, the V gene TRBV28; D remains unclear. Germline V gene lookup returns CDR1 MDHEN and CDR2 SYDVKM. The ends were cut back, 5 bases at V and 6 bases at J, with 19 bases in the middle. The CDR3 loop spans 15 amino acids. CDR3 nucleotide sequence: TGTGCCAGCAGTACCCCGACTCCTTTCGTGCCTGAAGCTTTCTTT. As protein: CASSTPTPFVPEAFF. The full variable domain, in which reference TRBV28 and TRBJ1-1 provide the parts outside the CDR3, is DVKVTQSSRYLVKRTGEKVFLECVQDMDHENMFWYRQDPGLGLRLIYFSYDVKMKEKGDIPEGYSVSREKKERFSLILESASTNQTSMYLCASSTPTPFVPEAFFGQGTRLTVV.